This T cell receptor (beta chain) was documented in a study of blood T cell repertoires in COVID-19. Overall study context: Both acute and convalescent COVID-19 samples were obtained from the United States, Italy and Spain. PBMCs, B-cell-depleted T cells, or T cells provided the cDNA or gDNA that made up the material.

The CDR3 contains 12 residues. Germline CDR1 is SGHKS and CDR2 is YYEKEE (reference sequence). The V gene end was trimmed by 4 bases and the J gene end by 8 bases; junction bases not matched to a gene: 4. Original processing methods: Amplified reference gene primers provided the basis for estimating nucleated cell counts. The table came from immunoSEQ multiplex PCR; TCRdb's copy has only in-frame clones and leaves some out. From that table come the V and J calls and clone size; the DNA was used to work out D and trimming. The sample shows 210,000 or so clones, 65% to 90% of them seen only once. The sample was PBMCs or T cells enriched from blood (not recorded which). The TCR sequence derives from a woman between 50 and 59 years old with acute COVID-19. The chain has TRBV5-5 and TRBJ2-3; 7 bases are a match to TRBD2. The CDR3 loop is CASSTERGTQYF. The DNA of the CDR3 is TGTGCCAGCAGCACGGAGCGGGGTACGCAGTATTTT.